This T cell receptor beta chain was found in a study of blood T cell repertoires in COVID-19. About the study: Sites in the United States, Italy and Spain provided acute and convalescent COVID-19 samples. T cells, B-cell-depleted T cells, or PBMCs provided the cDNA or gDNA that served as material.

Seattle-derived patients entered the study during active infection and were followed longitudinally. As originally analysed: Reference gene primer amplification in the assay estimated nucleated cell counts. The table came from immunoSEQ multiplex PCR; TCRdb's copy has only in-frame clones and leaves some out. Clonal size and the V and J genes are those of that table, whereas D and trimming came from the DNA. Among 250,000 to 350,000 clones listed, 70% to 85% were seen once. The germline V gene has CDR1 SGHDN and CDR2 FVKESK. V lost 4 bases and J lost 7, with 11 bases in between. CDR3 length: 14 amino acids.

Sequenced sample: peripheral blood. The chain recombines TRBV14 with TRBJ1-6; D call uncertain. The sequence was obtained from a human donor with COVID-19, enrolled during active disease. The donor label of this sample is uncertain. As DNA, the CDR3 is TGTGCCAGCAGCCCACTAACCCGAAATTCACCCCTCCACTTT. Translation gives CASSPLTRNSPLHF.